This note documents a single TCR beta chain sequence. V was pared by 1 base and J by 0 bases, with 13 bases between. Germline CDR1 SGHAT, CDR2 FQNNGV. The CDR3 sequence is 17 residues long. This sample is drawn from a study of blood T cell repertoires in COVID-19. Study context: Both acute and convalescent COVID-19 samples were obtained from the United States, Italy and Spain.

Only in-frame clones appear in the TCRdb table, and some are missing; sequencing was by immunoSEQ multiplex PCR. The data show approximately 190,000 clones, just over 85% seen once. The sequenced sample was peripheral blood. The clonotype was recovered from a man at least 80 years old with acute or convalescent COVID-19. The gene calls are TRBV11-2 and TRBJ1-5, with D possibly TRBD1 on 6 matching bases. The CDR3 sequence is CASSLVVGDTSNQPQHF. The CDR3 nucleotides are TGTGCCAGCAGCTTAGTAGTAGGGGACACTAGCAATCAGCCCCAGCATTTT.